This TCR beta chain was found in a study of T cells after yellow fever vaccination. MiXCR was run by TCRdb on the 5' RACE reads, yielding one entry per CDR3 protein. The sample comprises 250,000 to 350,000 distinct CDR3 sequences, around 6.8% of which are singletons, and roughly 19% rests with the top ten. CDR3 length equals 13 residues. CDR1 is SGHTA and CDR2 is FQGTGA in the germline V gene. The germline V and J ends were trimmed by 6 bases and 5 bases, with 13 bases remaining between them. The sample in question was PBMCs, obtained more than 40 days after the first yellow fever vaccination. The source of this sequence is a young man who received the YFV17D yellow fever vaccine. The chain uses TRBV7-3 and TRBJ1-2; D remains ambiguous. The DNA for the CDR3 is TGTGCCAGCAGTGATGGGAGTGGGTATGGCTACACCTTC. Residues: CASSDGSGYGYTF.